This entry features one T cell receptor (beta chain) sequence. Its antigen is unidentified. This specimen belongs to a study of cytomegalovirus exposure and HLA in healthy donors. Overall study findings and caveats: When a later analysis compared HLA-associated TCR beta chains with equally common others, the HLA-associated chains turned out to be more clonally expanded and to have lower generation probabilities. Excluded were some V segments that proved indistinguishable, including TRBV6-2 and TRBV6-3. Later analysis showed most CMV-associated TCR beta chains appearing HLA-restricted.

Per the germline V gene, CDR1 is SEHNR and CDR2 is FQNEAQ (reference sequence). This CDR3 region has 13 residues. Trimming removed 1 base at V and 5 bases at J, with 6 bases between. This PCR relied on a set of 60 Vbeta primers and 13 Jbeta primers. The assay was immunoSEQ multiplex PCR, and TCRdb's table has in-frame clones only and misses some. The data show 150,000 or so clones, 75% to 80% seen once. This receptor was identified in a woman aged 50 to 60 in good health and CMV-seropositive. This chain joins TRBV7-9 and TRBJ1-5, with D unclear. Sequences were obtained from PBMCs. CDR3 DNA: TGTGCCAGCAGCTTAGGGTCAGATCAGCCCCAGCATTTT. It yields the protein CASSLGSDQPQHF.